This is a list of T cell receptor beta chains from one sample in a study of blood T cell repertoires in COVID-19. Libraries were prepared by immunoSEQ multiplex PCR; TCRdb keeps only in-frame clonotypes and omits some of them. The sample yields roughly 250,000 clones, around 89% seen once. The sample taken for sequencing was peripheral blood. The origin of the receptors is a man aged 25 to 40 with acute or convalescent COVID-19. CDR3s include the opening cysteine and the closing phenylalanine or tryptophan. The D gene is left open where the match is weak. Size is omitted from some rows. Given values are once, few, many or a class for expanded clones.

V gene: TRBV5-1; clone size: once; J gene: TRBJ1-1; D gene: -; CDR3 protein: CASSLKRQEIMNTEAFF; CDR3 DNA: TGCGCCAGCAGCTTGAAAAGACAGGAAATCATGAACACTGAAGCTTTCTTT
V gene: TRBV30; clone size: -; J gene: TRBJ1-6; D gene: TRBD1; CDR3 protein: CAWSTGQGTSPLHF; CDR3 DNA: TGTGCCTGGAGTACCGGACAGGGAACTTCACCCCTCCACTTT
V gene: TRBV4-1; clone size: -; J gene: TRBJ2-5; D gene: -; CDR3 protein: CASSQVPGSDKTQYF; CDR3 DNA: TGCGCCAGCAGCCAAGTGCCCGGGAGTGATAAGACCCAGTACTTC
V gene: TRBV15; clone size: -; J gene: TRBJ2-1; D gene: TRBD1; CDR3 protein: CATSRDGGQPYNEQFF; CDR3 DNA: TGTGCCACCAGCAGAGATGGGGGACAGCCCTACAATGAGCAGTTCTTC
V gene: TRBV9; clone size: -; J gene: TRBJ2-5; D gene: TRBD1; CDR3 protein: CASSVGTGPPETQYF; CDR3 DNA: TGTGCCAGCAGCGTTGGGACAGGGCCCCCAGAGACCCAGTACTTC
V gene: TRBV28; clone size: -; J gene: TRBJ1-2; D gene: TRBD1; CDR3 protein: CASNGQVGRHYGYTF; CDR3 DNA: TGTGCCAGCAATGGACAGGTGGGACGACACTATGGCTACACCTTC
V gene: TRBV30; clone size: -; J gene: TRBJ1-6; D gene: -; CDR3 protein: CAWSRGLAGSRSPLHF; CDR3 DNA: TGTGCCTGGAGTAGGGGTCTGGCCGGGTCGCGATCACCCCTCCACTTT
V gene: TRBV5-4; clone size: -; J gene: TRBJ1-2; D gene: TRBD1; CDR3 protein: CASRTGGGNYGYTF; CDR3 DNA: TGTGCCAGCAGGACAGGGGGTGGGAACTATGGCTACACCTTC
V gene: TRBV11-3; clone size: -; J gene: TRBJ2-6; D gene: -; CDR3 protein: CASSLDQAGLLSGANVLTF; CDR3 DNA: TGTGCCAGCAGCTTAGATCAGGCAGGGCTCCTTTCTGGGGCCAACGTCCTGACTTTC
V gene: TRBV5-1; clone size: few; J gene: TRBJ1-2; D gene: -; CDR3 protein: CAPNLGGINYGYTF; CDR3 DNA: TGCGCCCCGAATTTAGGGGGAATAAACTATGGCTACACCTTC
V gene: TRBV5-4; clone size: -; J gene: TRBJ1-6; D gene: -; CDR3 protein: CASSLEGVNSPLHF; CDR3 DNA: TGTGCCAGCAGCTTGGAAGGGGTAAATTCACCCCTCCACTTT
V gene: TRBV12-3/TRBV12-4; clone size: -; J gene: TRBJ2-7; D gene: -; CDR3 protein: CASGSRGTYEQYF; CDR3 DNA: TGTGCCAGCGGAAGTAGGGGTACCTACGAGCAGTACTTC